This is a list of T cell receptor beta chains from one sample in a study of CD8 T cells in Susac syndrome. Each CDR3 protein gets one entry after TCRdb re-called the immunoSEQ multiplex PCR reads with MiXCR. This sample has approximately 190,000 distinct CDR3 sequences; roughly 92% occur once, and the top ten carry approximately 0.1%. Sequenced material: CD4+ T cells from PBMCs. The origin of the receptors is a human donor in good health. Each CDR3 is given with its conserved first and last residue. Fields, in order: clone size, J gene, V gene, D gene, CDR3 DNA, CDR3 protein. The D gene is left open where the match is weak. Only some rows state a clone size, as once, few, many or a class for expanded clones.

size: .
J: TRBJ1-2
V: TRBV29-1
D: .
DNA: TGCAGCGTTGAGAAGGGGTATGGCTACACCTTC
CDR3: CSVEKGYGYTF

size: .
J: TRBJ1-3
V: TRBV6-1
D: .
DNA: TGTGCCAGCAGCCGCCAACCGGGGCAGAGTGCTGAAAACACCATATATTTT
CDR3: CASSRQPGQSAENTIYF

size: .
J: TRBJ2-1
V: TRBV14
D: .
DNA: TGTGCCAGCAGCCAAGGCCGGCAGCGGAACTACAATGAGCAGTTCTTC
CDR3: CASSQGRQRNYNEQFF

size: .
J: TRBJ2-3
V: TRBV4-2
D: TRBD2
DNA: TGTGCCAGCAGGCTTAGCGGGGGAAGCGATACGCAGTATTTT
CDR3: CASRLSGGSDTQYF

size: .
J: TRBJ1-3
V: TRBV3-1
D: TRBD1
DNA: TGTGCCAGCAGCGCGGGACAGGCCTCTGGAAACACCATATATTTT
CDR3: CASSAGQASGNTIYF

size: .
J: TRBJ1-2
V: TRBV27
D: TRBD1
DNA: TGTGCCAGCAGTGCCACGAAGACAGGGGGCGAGAGCTATGGCTACACCTTC
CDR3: CASSATKTGGESYGYTF

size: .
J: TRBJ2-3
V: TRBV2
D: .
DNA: TGTGCCAGCAGTGAAGGGGTGGGCCTCTATTCTCCCACAGATACGCAGTATTTT
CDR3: CASSEGVGLYSPTDTQYF

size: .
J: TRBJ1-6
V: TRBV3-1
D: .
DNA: TGTGCCAGCAGCCAAGGACATTTCGGCAATTCACCCCTCCACTTT
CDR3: CASSQGHFGNSPLHF

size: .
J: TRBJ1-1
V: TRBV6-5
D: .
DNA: TGTGCCAGCAGTTCGGCTTTGAACACTGAAGCTTTCTTT
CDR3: CASSSALNTEAFF

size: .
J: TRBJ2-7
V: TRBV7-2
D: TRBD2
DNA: TGTGCCAGCAGCTTAGCTCCTCAGCGGGGGATCTCCTACGAGCAGTACTTC
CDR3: CASSLAPQRGISYEQYF

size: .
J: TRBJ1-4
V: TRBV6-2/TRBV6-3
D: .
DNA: TGTGCCAGCATAGGAGGAACGCGGGAAAAACTGTTTTTT
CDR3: CASIGGTREKLFF

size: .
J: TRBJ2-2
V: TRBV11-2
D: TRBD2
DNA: TGTGCCAGCAGCTTATTTCATAGCGGGGGGGCATCCGCCGGGGAGCTGTTTTTT
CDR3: CASSLFHSGGASAGELFF

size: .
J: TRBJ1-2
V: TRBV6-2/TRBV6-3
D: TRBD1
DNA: TGTGCCAGCAGTGACTCCTGGACAGGGGTTTATGGCTACACCTTC
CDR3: CASSDSWTGVYGYTF

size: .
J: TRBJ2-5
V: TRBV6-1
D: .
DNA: TGTGCCAGCAGTGCCTATCTCAGGCCCCAAGAGACCCAGTACTTC
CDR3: CASSAYLRPQETQYF

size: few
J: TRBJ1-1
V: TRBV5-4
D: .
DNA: TGTGCCAGCAGCTTGGTCCGGGGAAACACTGAAGCTTTCTTT
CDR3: CASSLVRGNTEAFF

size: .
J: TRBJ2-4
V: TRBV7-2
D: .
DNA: TGTGCCAGCAGTCACCCTGTGGAGGCCAAAAACATTCAGTACTTC
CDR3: CASSHPVEAKNIQYF

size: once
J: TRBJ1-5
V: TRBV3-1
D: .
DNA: TGTGCCAGCAGCCAAGTAGGTGGTCAGCCCCAGCATTTT
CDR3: CASSQVGGQPQHF

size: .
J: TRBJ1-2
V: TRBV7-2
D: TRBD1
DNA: TGTGCCAGCAGCCCGGGGGACAGGGCGTCTGGCTACACCTTC
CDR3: CASSPGDRASGYTF

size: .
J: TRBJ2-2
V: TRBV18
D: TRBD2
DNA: TGTGCCAGCTCTGGACTAGCGGGGAACTCGAACACCGGGGAGCTGTTTTTT
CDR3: CASSGLAGNSNTGELFF

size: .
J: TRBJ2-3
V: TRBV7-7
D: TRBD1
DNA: TGTGCTAGCAGCTTAACAGGGGGCGTCACAGATACGCAGTATTTT
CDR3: CASSLTGGVTDTQYF

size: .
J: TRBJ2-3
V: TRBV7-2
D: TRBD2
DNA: TGTGCCAGCAGCTTTTTAGCGGGGGGGCCAGATACGCAGTATTTT
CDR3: CASSFLAGGPDTQYF

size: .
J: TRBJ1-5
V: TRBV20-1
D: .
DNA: TGCAGTGTAGGTAGGGGGTTGAATCAGCCCCAGCATTTT
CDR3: CSVGRGLNQPQHF

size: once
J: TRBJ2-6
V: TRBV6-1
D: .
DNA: TGTGCCAGCCATCCAGAGGTTTCCACTGGGGCCAACGTCCTGACTTTC
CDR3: CASHPEVSTGANVLTF

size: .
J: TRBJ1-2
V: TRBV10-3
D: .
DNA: TGTGCCATCAGTGACAGCTATGGCTACACCTTC
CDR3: CAISDSYGYTF

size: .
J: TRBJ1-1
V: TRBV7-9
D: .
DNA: TGTGCCAGCAGCCCCCGCCAGGTCAACACTGAAGCTTTCTTT
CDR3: CASSPRQVNTEAFF

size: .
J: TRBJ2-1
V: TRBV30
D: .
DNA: TGTGCCTGGAGGGGGATCGGGACTCGCGGGTTCTTC
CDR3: CAWRGIGTRGFF

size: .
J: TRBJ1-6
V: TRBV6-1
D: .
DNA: TGTGCCAGCAGTCCAAAACTATCGACAGTCGTCTATAATTCACCCCTCCACTTT
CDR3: CASSPKLSTVVYNSPLHF

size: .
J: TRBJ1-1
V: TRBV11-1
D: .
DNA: TGTGCCAGCAGCACCCTCAGTGCTGAAGCTTTCTTT
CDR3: CASSTLSAEAFF

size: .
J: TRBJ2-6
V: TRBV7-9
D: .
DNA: TGTGCCAGCAGCACCCCCTCCGCAGGCAGGGCCAACGTCCTGACTTTC
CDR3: CASSTPSAGRANVLTF